The 16 T cell receptor beta chains reported below all come from one sample, sequenced in a study of T cell responses to AZD1222 COVID-19 vaccine. Produced via immunoSEQ multiplex PCR; TCRdb's table is partial and in-frame only. The data hold about 180,000 clones, with approximately 86% observed a single time. This material consisted of peripheral blood, taken on day 0 of AZD1222 vaccination. The receptors derive from an adult in good health.

The CDR3: CASSYRASGNTIYF. The CDR3 DNA follows: TGTGCCAGCAGTTACCGGGCCTCTGGAAACACCATATATTTT. The chain uses TRBV6-5 and TRBJ1-3, with D unclear. The CDR3 has 14 residues. From germline, CDR1 is MNHEY and CDR2 SVGAGI. Trimming removed 2 bases at V and 0 bases at J, with 5 bases between.

The chain uses TRBV5-6 and TRBJ1-2; no reliable D call. This CDR3 contains 16 residues. Trimming pared 0 bases from V and 5 bases from J, leaving 17 bases between. The germline V gene encodes CDR1 SGHDT and CDR2 YYEEEE. The CDR3 is CASSLGVWEKLYGYTF. CDR3 DNA sequence: TGTGCCAGCAGCTTGGGGGTTTGGGAAAAATTGTATGGCTACACCTTC.

The V and J genes are TRBV6-5 and TRBJ1-3, with D maybe TRBD1 (6 bases). The CDR3 loop spans 16 amino acids. Trimming shortened V by 0 bases and J by 2 bases, and 11 bases separated the two germline ends. Looked up from germline, CDR1 is MNHEY and CDR2 is SVGAGI. The DNA of the CDR3 is TGTGCCAGCAGTTACTCGGCGACAGGTACTGGAAACACCATATATTTT. Its protein is CASSYSATGTGNTIYF.

Details on this clone: The junction differs from germline at one of its ends, possibly a read error. The chain employs TRBV3-1 (or the pseudogene TRBV3-2) and TRBJ2-5; no reliable D call. CDR1 is LGHDT, CDR2 YNNKEL, per germline (reference sequence). The CDR3 extends over 11 amino acids. The CDR3 is CASSKEQTQYF. As DNA, the CDR3 is TGTGCCAGCAGCAAAGAGCAGACCCAGTACTTC.

This clone occurred once. The rearrangement joins TRBV19 to TRBJ1-2; D perhaps matches TRBD1 (5 bases). The CDR3 covers 14 residues. V lost 0 bases and J lost 6, with 11 bases in between. Germline values: CDR1 LNHDA, CDR2 SQIVND (reference sequence). CDR3 protein: CASSIEAGVHGYTF. CDR3 bases: TGTGCCAGTAGTATAGAAGCGGGGGTCCATGGCTACACCTTC.

J is TRBJ2-2 and V is TRBV9, with D possibly TRBD1 on 7 matching bases. The CDR3 spans 19 residues. Germline-derived CDR1 and CDR2 are SGDLS and YYNGEE. Trimming took off 3 bases at V and 4 bases at J, with 25 bases between the two ends. The CDR3 sequence is CASSEMAGGGGTATGELFF. The CDR3 DNA reads TGTGCCAGCAGCGAGATGGCGGGTGGAGGGGGCACGGCCACCGGGGAGCTGTTTTTT.

The V gene is TRBV3-1 (or the pseudogene TRBV3-2), the J gene TRBJ2-7; 7 bases line up with TRBD1. The CDR3 is 17 residues long. V shed 3 bases and J 1 base; nucleotides not matched to a gene: 12. The V gene's germline CDR1 is LGHDT and CDR2 YNNKEL (reference sequence). Here the CDR3 DNA reads TGTGCCAGCAGCCATGGGGACAGACGTGTTAAGTCCTACGAGCAGTACTTC. Its protein is CASSHGDRRVKSYEQYF.

This clone was seen just once. V usage is TRBV28 and J usage is TRBJ2-5; 8 bases map to TRBD1. J lost 4 bases, V lost 10 bases, and 8 bases had no gene match. The CDR3 contains 13 residues. The germline V gene encodes CDR1 MDHEN and CDR2 SYDVKM. The CDR3 protein is CATETTGGETQYF. CDR3 DNA sequence: TGTGCCACAGAGACTACAGGGGGAGAGACCCAGTACTTC.

The genes are TRBV5-8 and TRBJ1-6; weak D call: TRBD1 (5 bases). CDR3 length: 15 amino acids. The ends were cut back, 0 bases at V and 8 bases at J, with 12 bases in the middle. Germline assignment: CDR1 SGHTS and CDR2 YDEGEE. CDR3 DNA: TGTGCCAGCAGCTTGGACGGGGCGCCGGATTCACCCCTCCACTTT. It codes for CASSLDGAPDSPLHF.

As to this clone: Other DNA sequences in the same sample also yield this CDR3. The chain combines TRBV18 with TRBJ1-1, with D tentatively TRBD1 (6 bases). V lost 4 bases, J lost 2 bases, and 8 bases lay in between. Germline V gene sequence: CDR1 KGHSH, CDR2 LQKENI. The CDR3 extends over 13 amino acids. The CDR3: CASSLDSNTEAFF. For the CDR3, the DNA is TGTGCCAGCTCACTGGACAGTAACACTGAAGCTTTCTTT.

This clone was recorded a few times. This chain uses TRBV27 with TRBJ2-7; possibly TRBD1 for D (6 bases). V was cut by 6 bases and J by 3 bases, with 18 bases left in between. Per the germline V gene, CDR1 is MNHEY and CDR2 is SMNVEV (reference sequence). The CDR3 loop spans 15 amino acids. The CDR3 reads CASRRKPGDIYEQYF. DNA of the CDR3: TGTGCCAGCAGACGAAAGCCAGGGGACATCTACGAGCAGTACTTC.

The chain uses TRBV30 and TRBJ2-3, with 8 nucleotides matching TRBD1. The V gene's germline CDR1 is GTSNPN and CDR2 SVGIG (reference sequence). J lost 4 bases, V lost 4 bases, and 13 bases had no gene match. The CDR3 is 16 residues long. The CDR3 DNA sequence: TGTGCCTGGATCATGGGGCCGACAGGGGTCGCAGATACGCAGTATTTT. It encodes CAWIMGPTGVADTQYF. The entire variable domain, with the rest obtained from reference TRBV30 and TRBJ2-3, is as follows: SQTIHQWPATLVQPVGSPLSLECTVEGTSNPNLYWYRQAAGRGLQLLFYSVGIGQISSEVPQNLSASRPQDRQFILSSKKLLLSDSGFYLCAWIMGPTGVADTQYFGPGTRLTVL.

This chain uses TRBV6-5 with TRBJ2-1; 12 nucleotides align to TRBD2. This CDR3 region has 16 residues. V gave up 2 bases and J gave up 10 bases; unmatched junction bases: 9. In germline, CDR1 is MNHEY, CDR2 SVGAGI. The CDR3 DNA reads TGTGCCAGCAGTTACCCTGGACTAGCGGGACCAGTAGAGCAGTTCTTC. Protein: CASSYPGLAGPVEQFF.

The chain recombines TRBV7-2 with TRBJ2-3, with 8 nucleotides matching TRBD1. The germline V gene encodes CDR1 SGHTA and CDR2 FQGNSA. The CDR3 is 15 residues long. Trimming took 5 bases from V and 0 from J; bases not matched to a gene: 4. The CDR3 nucleotides read TGTGCCAGCAGCCCACAGGGGGTTAGCACAGATACGCAGTATTTT. Its translation is CASSPQGVSTDTQYF.

The chain joins TRBV7-8 to TRBJ1-4, with 9 positions matching TRBD1. The CDR3 has 15 residues. Germline values: CDR1 SGHVS, CDR2 FQNEAQ. Germline trimming cut 5 bases from V and 4 bases from J; bases unmatched to any gene: 5. For the CDR3, the DNA is TGTGCCAGCAGCCACCCGGACAGGGGTAATGAAAAACTGTTTTTT. This translates into CASSHPDRGNEKLFF. Filled out from reference TRBV7-8 and TRBJ1-4, the complete variable domain reads GAGVSQSPRYKVAKRGQDVALRCDPISGHVSLFWYQQALGQGPEFLTYFQNEAQLDKSGLPSDRFFAERPEGSVSTLKIQRTQQEDSAVYLCASSHPDRGNEKLFFGSGTQLSVL.

The rearrangement uses TRBV5-1 and TRBJ2-7; D is undetermined. Germline values: CDR1 SGHRS, CDR2 YFSETQ. This CDR3 comprises 13 residues. V shed 2 bases and J shed 3 bases, with 9 bases lying between them. CDR3 sequence reads: CASSFGADYEQYF. The CDR3 nucleotides read TGCGCCAGCAGCTTTGGAGCCGACTACGAGCAGTACTTC.